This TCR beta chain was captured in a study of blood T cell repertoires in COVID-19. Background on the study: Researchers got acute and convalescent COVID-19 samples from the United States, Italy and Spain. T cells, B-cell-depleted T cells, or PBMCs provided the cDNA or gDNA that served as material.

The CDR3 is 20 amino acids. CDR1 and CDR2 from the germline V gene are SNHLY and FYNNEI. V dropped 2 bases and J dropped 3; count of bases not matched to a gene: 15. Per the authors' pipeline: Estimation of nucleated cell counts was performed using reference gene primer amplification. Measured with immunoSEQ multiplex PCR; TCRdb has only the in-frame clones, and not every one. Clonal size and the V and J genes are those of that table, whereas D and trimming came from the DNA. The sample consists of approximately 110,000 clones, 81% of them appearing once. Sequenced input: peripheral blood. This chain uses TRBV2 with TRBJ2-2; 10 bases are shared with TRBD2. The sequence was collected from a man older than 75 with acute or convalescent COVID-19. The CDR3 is CASSERLAGISAKDTGELFF. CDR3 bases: TGTGCCAGCAGTGAACGACTAGCGGGCATAAGTGCGAAGGACACCGGGGAGCTGTTTTTT.